Below, one T cell receptor (beta chain) is given with its context. Its target antigen remains unknown. Base-call qualities are not available, and no considerably larger clone is one nucleotide away. Preparation of the library involved the immunoSEQ multiplex PCR assay. TCRdb re-hosts the immuneACCESS table, in-frame sequences only. Its copies lack some clones; in the studies checked, an unresolved V gene accounts for under half of them, and the cause for the rest is not known. Recorded for this sample are about 15,000 clones; 70% of them occurred a single time. The biggest ten clones account for roughly 13% of the sample. The record originates from a study of PD-1 and CTLA-4 blockade in melanoma (dated by TCRdb to the early 2020s). General notes on the study: In patients with melanoma, the researchers looked at the effects of CTLA-4 blockade versus PD-1 blockade on the CD8 T cell response that was melanoma-reactive.

Taken from cysteine to phenylalanine, the CDR3 has 14 residues. The read is trimmed to its CDR3 DNA, 42 bases read in frame from base 1. The trim is 0 bases for V and 3 bases for J, with a gap of 5 bases between the germline ends. CDR1 and CDR2 are drawn from the germline V gene: MDHEN, SYDVKM. The sample was CD8+ T cells from peripheral blood, taken from a patient given anti-PD-1 treatment. The clonotype comes from a human donor with melanoma. The rearranged segments are TRBV28 and TRBJ2-2; the D gene identity is not certain. At the DNA level, the sequence is TGTGCCAGCAGTTTATGGGGCGACACCGGGGAGCTGTTTTTT. The translation is CASSLWGDTGELFF.